This T cell receptor beta chain emerged from a study of shared clonotypes between healthy human individuals. Whole-study results and caveats: Owing to a small donor count, the genetic and exposure-history diversity represented was limited.

Turning to this clone: Antigen: not known.

CDR1 is SGHNT and CDR2 is YENEEA in the germline V gene. The CDR3 length is 16 residues. Deletions cut 5 bases from V and 0 bases from J, with 13 bases between. Profiled with immunoSEQ multiplex PCR; TCRdb holds only in-frame clones, not every one. The sample records about 490,000 clones, 79% being singletons. This clonotype originated in a middle-aged woman in good health. Some clones in this sample may be carry-over from other donors' samples. The V call is TRBV11-3, the J call TRBJ2-2; D is ambiguous. What was sequenced was PBMCs. The CDR3 spells CASSRGQSPNTGELFF. The CDR3 coding sequence is TGTGCCAGCAGCCGTGGGCAGTCTCCGAACACCGGGGAGCTGTTTTTT.